One T cell receptor (gamma chain) is described in this entry. Its target is not known. The sample comes from a study of γδ T cells in repeated Plasmodium falciparum infection. Study as a whole: Malian gammadelta TCRs were studied during no-transmission periods and across acute malaria episodes. Study-wide findings and caveats: Donors in Mali lived in a small rural village, largely one ethnic group. Vdelta2-negative gammadelta repertoires, largely Vdelta1+, seemingly showed infection-driven waves of new clonal selection.

Germline CDR1 is VINAFY and CDR2 is YDVSNSKD. This CDR3 spans 30 amino acids. Each sorted gammadelta sample had TRG and TRD chains sequenced. TCRdb reanalysed the multiplex PCR reads via CATT. The table shows 11,000 to 15,000 gamma-chain clones, with 1.6% occurring only once. Gammadelta T cells were flow-sorted from PBMC into Vgamma9/Vdelta2+ and Vdelta2-negative populations for bulk analysis. Sequenced material: gamma-delta T cells from blood. The clonotype originates from a pool of human donors (malaria-infected and uninfected, not separated). No J gene was assigned, while the V gene was called as TRGV5. For the CDR3, the DNA is TGTGCCACCTGGGACAGGCCCTATAAGAAACTCTTGGCAGTGGAACAACACTGGTTGTCACAGGTAAGTATCGGAAGAATACAACATTTC. It is translated as CATWDRPYKKLLAVEQHWLSQVSIGRIQHF.